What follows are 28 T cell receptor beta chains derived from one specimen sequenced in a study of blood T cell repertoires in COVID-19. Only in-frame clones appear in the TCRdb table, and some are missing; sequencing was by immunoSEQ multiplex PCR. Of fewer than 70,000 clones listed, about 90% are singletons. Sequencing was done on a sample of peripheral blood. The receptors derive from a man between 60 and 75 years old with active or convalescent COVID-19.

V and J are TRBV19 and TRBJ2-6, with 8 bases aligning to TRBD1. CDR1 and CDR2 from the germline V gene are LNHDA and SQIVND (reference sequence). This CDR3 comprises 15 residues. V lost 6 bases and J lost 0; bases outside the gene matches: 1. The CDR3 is CASRTGASGANVLTF. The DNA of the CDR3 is TGTGCCAGTAGGACAGGGGCCTCTGGGGCCAACGTCCTGACTTTC.

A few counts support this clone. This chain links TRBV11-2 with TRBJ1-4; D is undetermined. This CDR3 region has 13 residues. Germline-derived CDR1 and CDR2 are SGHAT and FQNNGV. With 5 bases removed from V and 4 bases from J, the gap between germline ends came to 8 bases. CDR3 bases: TGTGCCAGCAGCGGCGGATTTAATGAAAAACTGTTTTTT. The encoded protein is CASSGGFNEKLFF.

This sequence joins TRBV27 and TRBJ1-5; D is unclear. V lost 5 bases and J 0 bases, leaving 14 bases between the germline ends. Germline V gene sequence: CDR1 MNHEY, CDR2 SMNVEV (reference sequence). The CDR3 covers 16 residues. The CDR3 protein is CASSLMKAGSNQPQHF. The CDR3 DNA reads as TGTGCCAGCAGTCTAATGAAGGCAGGTAGCAATCAGCCCCAGCATTTT.

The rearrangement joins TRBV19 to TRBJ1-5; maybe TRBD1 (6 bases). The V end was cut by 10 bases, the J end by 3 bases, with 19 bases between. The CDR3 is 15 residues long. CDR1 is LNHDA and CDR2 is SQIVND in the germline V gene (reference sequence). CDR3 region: CATTKTGQINQPQHF. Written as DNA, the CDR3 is TGTGCCACCACCAAAACGGGACAAATCAATCAGCCCCAGCATTTT.

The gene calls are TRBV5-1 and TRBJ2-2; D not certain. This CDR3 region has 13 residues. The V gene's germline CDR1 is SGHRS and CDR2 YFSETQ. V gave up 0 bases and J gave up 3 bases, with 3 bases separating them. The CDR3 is CASSLDYTGELFF. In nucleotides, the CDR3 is TGCGCCAGCAGCTTGGACTACACCGGGGAGCTGTTTTTT.

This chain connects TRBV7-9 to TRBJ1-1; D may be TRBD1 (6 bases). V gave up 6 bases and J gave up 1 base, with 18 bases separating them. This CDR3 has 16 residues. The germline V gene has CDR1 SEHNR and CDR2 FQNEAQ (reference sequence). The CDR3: CASSLQGGQRNTEAFF. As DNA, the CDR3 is TGTGCCAGCAGTTTACAGGGAGGACAACGGAACACTGAAGCTTTCTTT.

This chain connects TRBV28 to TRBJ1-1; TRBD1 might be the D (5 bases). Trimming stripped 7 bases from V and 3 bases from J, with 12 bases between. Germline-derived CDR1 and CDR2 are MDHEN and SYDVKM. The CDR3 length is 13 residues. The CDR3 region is CASTVRTYTEAFF. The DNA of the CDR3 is TGTGCCAGCACCGTTAGGACATACACTGAAGCTTTCTTT.

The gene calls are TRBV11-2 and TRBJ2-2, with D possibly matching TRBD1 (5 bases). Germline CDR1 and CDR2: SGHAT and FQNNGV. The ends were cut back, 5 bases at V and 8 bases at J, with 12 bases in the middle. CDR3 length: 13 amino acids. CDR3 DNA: TGTGCCAGCAGCCAAGGTGGGGCAGGGGAGCTGTTTTTT. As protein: CASSQGGAGELFF.

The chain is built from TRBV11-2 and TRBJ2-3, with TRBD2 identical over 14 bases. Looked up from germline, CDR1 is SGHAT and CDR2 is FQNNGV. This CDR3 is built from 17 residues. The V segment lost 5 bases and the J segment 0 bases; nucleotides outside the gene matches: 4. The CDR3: CASSPRTSGGSTDTQYF. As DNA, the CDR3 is TGTGCCAGCAGCCCGAGGACTAGCGGGGGGAGCACAGATACGCAGTATTTT.

Written as DNA, the CDR3 is TGCAGTGCTAGTGAAGCGAGAGGGCCTCACACCGGGGAGCTGTTTTTT. Its translation is CSASEARGPHTGELFF. This rearrangement joins TRBV20-1 to TRBJ2-2, with D possibly being TRBD2 (5 bases). The V and J ends lost 3 bases and 3 bases respectively, with 17 bases between them. This CDR3 has 16 amino acids. CDR1 and CDR2 from the germline V gene are DFQATT and SNEGSKA (reference sequence).

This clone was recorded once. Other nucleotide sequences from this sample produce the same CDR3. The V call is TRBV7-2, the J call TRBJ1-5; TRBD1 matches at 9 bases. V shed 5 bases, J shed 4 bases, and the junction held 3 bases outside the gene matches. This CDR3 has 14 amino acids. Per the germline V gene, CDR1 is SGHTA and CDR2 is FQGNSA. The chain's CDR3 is CASSPDRGNQPQHF. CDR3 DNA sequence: TGTGCCAGCAGCCCTGACAGGGGGAATCAGCCCCAGCATTTT.

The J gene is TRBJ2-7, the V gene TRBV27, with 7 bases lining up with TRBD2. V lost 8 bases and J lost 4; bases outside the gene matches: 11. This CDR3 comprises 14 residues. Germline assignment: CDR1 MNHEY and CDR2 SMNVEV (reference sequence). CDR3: CASRTGTKYYEQYF. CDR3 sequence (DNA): TGTGCCAGCCGAACCGGGACTAAGTATTACGAGCAGTACTTC.

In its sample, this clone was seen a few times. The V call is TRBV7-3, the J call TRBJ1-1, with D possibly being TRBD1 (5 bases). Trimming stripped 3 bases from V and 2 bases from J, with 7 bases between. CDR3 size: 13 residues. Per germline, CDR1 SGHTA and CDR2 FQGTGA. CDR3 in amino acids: CASSLDTNTEAFF. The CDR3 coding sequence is TGTGCCAGCAGCTTGGACACAAACACTGAAGCTTTCTTT.

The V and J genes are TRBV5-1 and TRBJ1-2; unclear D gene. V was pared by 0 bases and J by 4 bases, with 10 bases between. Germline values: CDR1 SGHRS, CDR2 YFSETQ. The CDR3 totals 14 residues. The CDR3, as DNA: TGCGCCAGCAGCTTGGACAGTGAAGGCTATGGCTACACCTTC. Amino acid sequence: CASSLDSEGYGYTF.

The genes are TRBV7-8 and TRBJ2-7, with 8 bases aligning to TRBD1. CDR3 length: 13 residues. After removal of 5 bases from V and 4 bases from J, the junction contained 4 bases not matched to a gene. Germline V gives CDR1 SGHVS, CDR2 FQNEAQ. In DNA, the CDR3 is TGTGCCAGCAGCAGGGACAGGCATTACGAGCAGTACTTC. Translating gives CASSRDRHYEQYF.

The CDR3 sequence is CSVGHRRTSRINEQFF. The DNA of the CDR3 is TGCAGCGTGGGACATCGACGGACTAGCAGAATTAATGAGCAGTTCTTC. The chain recombines TRBV29-1 with TRBJ2-1, with 8 bases identical to TRBD2. Trimming at V came to 6 bases and at J to 7 bases, leaving 17 bases not matched to a gene. Germline V CDR1 and CDR2: SQVTM, ANQGSEA. The CDR3 covers 16 residues.

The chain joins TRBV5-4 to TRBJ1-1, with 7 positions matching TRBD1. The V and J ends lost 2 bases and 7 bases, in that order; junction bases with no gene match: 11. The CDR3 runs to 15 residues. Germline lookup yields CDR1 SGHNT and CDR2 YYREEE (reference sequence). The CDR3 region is CASSLRGQRLVEAFF. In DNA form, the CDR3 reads TGTGCCAGCAGCTTAAGGGGACAGCGTCTGGTTGAAGCTTTCTTT.

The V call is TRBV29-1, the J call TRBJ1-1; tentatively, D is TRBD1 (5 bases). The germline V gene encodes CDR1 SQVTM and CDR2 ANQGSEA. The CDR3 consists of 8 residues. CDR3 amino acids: CSPGGAFF. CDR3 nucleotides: TGCAGTCCCGGGGGAGCTTTCTTT.

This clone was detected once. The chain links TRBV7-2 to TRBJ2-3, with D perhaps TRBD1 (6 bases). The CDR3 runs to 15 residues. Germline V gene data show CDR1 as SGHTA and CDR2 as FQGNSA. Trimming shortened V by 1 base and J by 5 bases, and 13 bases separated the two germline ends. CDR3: CASSLVGRGKDTQYF. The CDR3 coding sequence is TGTGCCAGCAGCTTAGTAGGCAGGGGCAAAGATACGCAGTATTTT. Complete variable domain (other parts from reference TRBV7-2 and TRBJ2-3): GAGVSQSPSNKVTEKGKDVELRCDPISGHTALYWYRQSLGQGLEFLIYFQGNSAPDKSGLPSDRFSAERTGGSVSTLTIQRTQQEDSAVYLCASSLVGRGKDTQYFGPGTRLTVL.

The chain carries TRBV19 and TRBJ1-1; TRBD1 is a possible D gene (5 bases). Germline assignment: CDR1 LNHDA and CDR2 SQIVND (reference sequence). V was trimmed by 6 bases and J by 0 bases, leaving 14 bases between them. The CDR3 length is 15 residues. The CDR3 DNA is TGTGCCAGTAGAGTTGACAGAACCTTGAACACTGAAGCTTTCTTT. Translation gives CASRVDRTLNTEAFF.

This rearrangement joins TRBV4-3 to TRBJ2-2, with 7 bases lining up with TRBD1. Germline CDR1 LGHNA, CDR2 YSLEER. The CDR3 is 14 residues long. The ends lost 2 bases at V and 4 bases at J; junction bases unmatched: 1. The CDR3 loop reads CASSQPGGTGELFF. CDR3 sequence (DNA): TGCGCCAGCAGCCAACCAGGGGGCACCGGGGAGCTGTTTTTT.

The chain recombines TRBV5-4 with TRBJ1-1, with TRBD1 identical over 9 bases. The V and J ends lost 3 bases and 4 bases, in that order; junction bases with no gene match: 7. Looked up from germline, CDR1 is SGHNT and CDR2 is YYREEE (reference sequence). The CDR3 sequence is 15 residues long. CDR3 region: CASSWPGQGGTEAFF. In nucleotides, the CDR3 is TGTGCCAGCAGCTGGCCGGGACAGGGAGGCACTGAAGCTTTCTTT.

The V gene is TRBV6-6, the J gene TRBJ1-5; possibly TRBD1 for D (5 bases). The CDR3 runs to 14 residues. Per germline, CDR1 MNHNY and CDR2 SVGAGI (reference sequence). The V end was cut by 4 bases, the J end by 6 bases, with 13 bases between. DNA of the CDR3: TGTGCCAGCAGTTGGGCAGGGCCCGGTCAGCCCCAGCATTTT. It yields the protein CASSWAGPGQPQHF.

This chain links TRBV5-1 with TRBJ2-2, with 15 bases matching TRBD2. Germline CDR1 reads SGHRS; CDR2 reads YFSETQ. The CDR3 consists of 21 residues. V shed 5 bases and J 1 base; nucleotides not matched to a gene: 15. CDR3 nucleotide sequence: TGCGCCAGCAGATTTGTGGGACACGGGACTAGCGGGAGGCGGAACACCGGGGAGCTGTTTTTT. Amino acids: CASRFVGHGTSGRRNTGELFF.

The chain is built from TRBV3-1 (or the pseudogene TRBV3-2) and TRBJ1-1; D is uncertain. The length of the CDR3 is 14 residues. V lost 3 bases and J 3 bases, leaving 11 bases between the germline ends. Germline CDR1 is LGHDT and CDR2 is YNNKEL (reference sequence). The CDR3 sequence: CASSHKVADTEAFF. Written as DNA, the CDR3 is TGTGCCAGCAGCCACAAGGTCGCGGACACTGAAGCTTTCTTT.

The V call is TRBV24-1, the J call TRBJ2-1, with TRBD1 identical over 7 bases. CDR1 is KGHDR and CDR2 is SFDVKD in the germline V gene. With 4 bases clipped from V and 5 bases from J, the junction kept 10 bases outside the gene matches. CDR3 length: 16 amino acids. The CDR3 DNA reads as TGTGCCACCAGTGACCCAACCGGGACAGCTAACAATGAGCAGTTCTTC. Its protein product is CATSDPTGTANNEQFF.

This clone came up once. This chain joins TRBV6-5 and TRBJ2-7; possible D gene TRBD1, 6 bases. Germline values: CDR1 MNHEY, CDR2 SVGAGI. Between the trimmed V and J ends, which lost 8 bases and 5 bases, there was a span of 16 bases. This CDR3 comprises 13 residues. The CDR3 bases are TGTGCCAGCGGGCGGAAGTGGGACAACGAGCAGTACTTC. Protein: CASGRKWDNEQYF.

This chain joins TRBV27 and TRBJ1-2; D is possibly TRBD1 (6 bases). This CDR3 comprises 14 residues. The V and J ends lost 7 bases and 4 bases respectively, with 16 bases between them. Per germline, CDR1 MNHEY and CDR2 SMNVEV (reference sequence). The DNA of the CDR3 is TGTGCCAGCACCCCAGGGCAGGGGAGCTATGGCTACACCTTC. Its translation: CASTPGQGSYGYTF.